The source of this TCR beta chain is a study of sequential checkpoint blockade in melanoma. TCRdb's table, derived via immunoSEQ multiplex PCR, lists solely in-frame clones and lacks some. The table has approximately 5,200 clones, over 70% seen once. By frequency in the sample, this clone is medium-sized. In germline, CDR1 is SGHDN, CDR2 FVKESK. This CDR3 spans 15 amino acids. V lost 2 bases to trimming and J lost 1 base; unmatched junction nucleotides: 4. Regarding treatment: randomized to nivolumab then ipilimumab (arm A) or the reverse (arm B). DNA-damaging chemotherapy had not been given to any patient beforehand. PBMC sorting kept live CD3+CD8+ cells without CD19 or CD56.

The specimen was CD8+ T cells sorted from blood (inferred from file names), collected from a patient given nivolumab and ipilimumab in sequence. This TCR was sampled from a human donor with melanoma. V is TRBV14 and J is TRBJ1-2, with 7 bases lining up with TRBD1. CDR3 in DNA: TGTGCCAGCAGCCAACCCGGGGACAGTAACTATGGCTACACCTTC. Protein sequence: CASSQPGDSNYGYTF.